This entry is about one T cell receptor beta chain. In the authors' methods: Reference gene primers were amplified, and this amplification served to estimate nucleated cell counts. Libraries were prepared by immunoSEQ multiplex PCR; TCRdb keeps only in-frame clonotypes and omits some of them. The V and J calls and clone size were taken over from that table, and D and trimming were inferred from the DNA. This sample has 200,000 to 250,000 clones; 80% to 90% occur once, and the top ten carry 2% to 3%. The data were taken from a study of blood T cell repertoires in COVID-19. Study-level background: PBMCs, B-cell-depleted T cells, or T cells were the source of the cDNA or gDNA that made up the material.

V dropped 4 bases and J dropped 5 bases, with 25 bases sitting between them. The germline gives CDR1 SGHNT, CDR2 YYREEE (reference sequence). This CDR3 region has 17 residues. Enrollment of patients from Seattle took place during active infection, with longitudinal follow-up. The chain recombines TRBV5-4 with TRBJ2-7, with a weak D call TRBD2 (7 bases). The receptor was isolated from a man aged 30-40 years with COVID-19, enrolled during active disease. Sequenced input: peripheral blood. The chain's CDR3 is CASSLPRPGPGGHEQYF. CDR3 bases: TGTGCCAGCAGCCTTCCCCGACCGGGACCGGGGGGCCACGAGCAGTACTTC.